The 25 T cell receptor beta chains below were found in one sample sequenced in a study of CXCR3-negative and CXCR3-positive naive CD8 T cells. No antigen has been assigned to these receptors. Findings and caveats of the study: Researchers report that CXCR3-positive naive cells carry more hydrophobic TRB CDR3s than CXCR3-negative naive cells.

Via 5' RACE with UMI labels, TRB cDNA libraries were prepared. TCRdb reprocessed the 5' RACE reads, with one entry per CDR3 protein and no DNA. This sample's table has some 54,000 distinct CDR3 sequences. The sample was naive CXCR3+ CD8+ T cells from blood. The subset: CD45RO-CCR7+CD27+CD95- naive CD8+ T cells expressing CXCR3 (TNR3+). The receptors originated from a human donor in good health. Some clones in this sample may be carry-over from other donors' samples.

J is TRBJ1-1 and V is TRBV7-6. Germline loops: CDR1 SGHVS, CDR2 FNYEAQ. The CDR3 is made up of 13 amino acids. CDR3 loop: CASSNTRNTEAFF.

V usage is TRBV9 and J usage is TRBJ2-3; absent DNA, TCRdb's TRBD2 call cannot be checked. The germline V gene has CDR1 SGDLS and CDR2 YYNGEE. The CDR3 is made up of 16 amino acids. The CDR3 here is CASSVLAGGATDTQYF.

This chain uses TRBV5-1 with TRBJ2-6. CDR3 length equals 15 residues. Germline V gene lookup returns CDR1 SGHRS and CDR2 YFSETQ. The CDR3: CASSAYISGANVLTF.

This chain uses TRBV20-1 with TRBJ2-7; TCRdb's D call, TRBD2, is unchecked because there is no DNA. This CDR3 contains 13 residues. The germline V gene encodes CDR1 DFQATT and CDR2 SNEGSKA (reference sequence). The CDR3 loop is CSAGDSSSYEQYF.

The CDR3 sequence: CASSLAIGSDTQYF. This rearrangement joins TRBV28 to TRBJ2-3. Germline CDR1 is MDHEN and CDR2 is SYDVKM. CDR3 length: 14 amino acids.

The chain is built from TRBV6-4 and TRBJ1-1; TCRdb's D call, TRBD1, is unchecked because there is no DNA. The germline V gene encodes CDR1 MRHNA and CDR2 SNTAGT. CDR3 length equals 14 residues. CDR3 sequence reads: CASRGIGQVSCAFF.

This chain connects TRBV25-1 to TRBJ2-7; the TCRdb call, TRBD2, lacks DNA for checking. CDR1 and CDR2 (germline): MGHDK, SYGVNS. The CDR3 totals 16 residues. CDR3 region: CASSELGTSGSYEQYF.

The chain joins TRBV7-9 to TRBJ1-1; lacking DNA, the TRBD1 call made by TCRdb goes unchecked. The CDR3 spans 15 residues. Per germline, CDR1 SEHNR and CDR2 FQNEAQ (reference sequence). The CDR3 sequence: CASSLVISGGTEAFF.

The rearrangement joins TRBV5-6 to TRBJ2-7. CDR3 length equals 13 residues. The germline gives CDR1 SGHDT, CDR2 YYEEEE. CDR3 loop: CASRETARWEQYF.

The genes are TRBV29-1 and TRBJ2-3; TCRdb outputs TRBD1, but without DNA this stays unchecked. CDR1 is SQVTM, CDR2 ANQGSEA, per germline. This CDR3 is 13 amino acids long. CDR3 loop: CSVEDRGTDTQYF.

CDR3 amino acids: CASSGANTNEKLFF. This rearrangement joins TRBV7-9 to TRBJ1-4. CDR3 length: 14 residues. The germline gives CDR1 SEHNR, CDR2 FQNEAQ (reference sequence). Based on the CDR3 plus reference TRBV7-9 and TRBJ1-4, the full variable domain is DTGVSQNPRHKITKRGQNVTFRCDPISEHNRLYWYRQTLGQGPEFLTYFQNEAQLEKSRLLSDRFSAERPKGSFSTLEIQRTEQGDSAMYLCASSGANTNEKLFFGSGTQLSVL.

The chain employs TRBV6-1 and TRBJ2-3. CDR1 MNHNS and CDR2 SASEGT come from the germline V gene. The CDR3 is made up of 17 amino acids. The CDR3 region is CASSEGGYGYRTDTQYF.

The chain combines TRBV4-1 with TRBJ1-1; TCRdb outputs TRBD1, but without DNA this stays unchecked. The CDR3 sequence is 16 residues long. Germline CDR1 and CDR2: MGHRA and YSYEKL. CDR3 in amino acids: CASSQYTTGTGSEAFF.

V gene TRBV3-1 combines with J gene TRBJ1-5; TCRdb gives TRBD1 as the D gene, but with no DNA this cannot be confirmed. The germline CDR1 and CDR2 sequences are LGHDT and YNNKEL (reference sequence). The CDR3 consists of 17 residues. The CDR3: CASSQVPGQGSNQPQHF.

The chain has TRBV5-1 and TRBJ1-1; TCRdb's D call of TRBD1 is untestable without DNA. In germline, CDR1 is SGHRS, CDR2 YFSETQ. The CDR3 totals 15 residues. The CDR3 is CASSIGQGLNTEAFF. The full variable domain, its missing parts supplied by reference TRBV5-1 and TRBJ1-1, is KAGVTQTPRYLIKTRGQQVTLSCSPISGHRSVSWYQQTPGQGLQFLFEYFSETQRNKGNFPGRFSGRQFSNSRSEMNVSTLELGDSALYLCASSIGQGLNTEAFFGQGTRLTVV.

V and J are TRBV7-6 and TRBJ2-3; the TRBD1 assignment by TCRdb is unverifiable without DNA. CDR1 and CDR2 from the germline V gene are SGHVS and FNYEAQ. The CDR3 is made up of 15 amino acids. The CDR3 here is CASSLEEGEWDTQYF.

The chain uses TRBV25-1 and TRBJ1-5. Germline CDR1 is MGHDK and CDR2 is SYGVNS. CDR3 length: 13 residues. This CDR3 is CASAGGGYQPQHF.

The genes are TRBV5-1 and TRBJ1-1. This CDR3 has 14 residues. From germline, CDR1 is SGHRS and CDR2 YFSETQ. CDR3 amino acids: CASSLVDLNTEAFF.

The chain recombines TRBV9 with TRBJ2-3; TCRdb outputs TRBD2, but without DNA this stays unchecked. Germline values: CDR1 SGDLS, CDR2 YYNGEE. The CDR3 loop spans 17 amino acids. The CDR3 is CASSDGTSGSSTDTQYF. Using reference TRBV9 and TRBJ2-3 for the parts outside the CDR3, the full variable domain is DSGVTQTPKHLITATGQRVTLRCSPRSGDLSVYWYQQSLDQGLQFLIQYYNGEERAKGNILERFSAQQFPDLHSELNLSSLELGDSALYFCASSDGTSGSSTDTQYFGPGTRLTVL.

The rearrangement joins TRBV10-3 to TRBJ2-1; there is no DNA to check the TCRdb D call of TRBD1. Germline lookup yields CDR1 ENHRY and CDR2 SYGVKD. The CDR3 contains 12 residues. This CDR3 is CATERGGDEQFF.

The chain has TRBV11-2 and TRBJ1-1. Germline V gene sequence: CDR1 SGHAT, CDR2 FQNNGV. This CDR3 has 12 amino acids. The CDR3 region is CASSLRNTEAFF.

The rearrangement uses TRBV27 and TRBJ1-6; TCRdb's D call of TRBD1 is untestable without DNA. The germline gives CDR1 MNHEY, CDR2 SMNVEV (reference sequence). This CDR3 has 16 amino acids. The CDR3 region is CASNHTPGQGNSPLHF.

The CDR3 protein is CASSLSLQGLYGYTF. The rearrangement joins TRBV7-2 to TRBJ1-2; with no DNA, the TCRdb D assignment of TRBD1 cannot be verified. Germline assignment: CDR1 SGHTA and CDR2 FQGNSA. This CDR3 is built from 15 residues.

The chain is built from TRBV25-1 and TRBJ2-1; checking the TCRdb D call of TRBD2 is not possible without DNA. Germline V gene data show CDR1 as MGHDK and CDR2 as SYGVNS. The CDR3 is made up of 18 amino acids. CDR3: CASSDSGYRTSLSNEQFF.

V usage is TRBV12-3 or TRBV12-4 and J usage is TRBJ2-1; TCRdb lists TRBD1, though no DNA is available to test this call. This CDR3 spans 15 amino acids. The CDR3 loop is CASTLSGHSYNEQFF.